The 11 T cell receptor beta chains below all came from one sample that was sequenced in a study of post-analysis software for immune sequencing data. Study findings and constraints: Roughly 5 TRBV segments occurring more often in patients than controls included TRBV5-6, TRBV5-1 and TRBV20-1.

These receptors have no identified antigens. TCR beta cDNA libraries included unique molecular identifiers. One entry per CDR3 protein, called by TCRdb with MiXCR from the PCR reads. Of roughly 700,000 distinct CDR3 sequences in the sample, 25% to 30% are singletons; the top ten hold roughly 0.54%. Sequencing was performed on blood. Every receptor here comes from a girl aged 10-17 years with multiple sclerosis.

Regarding this clonotype: Its ends do not fully match the called genes, so a read error is possible. V gene TRBV20-1 combines with J gene TRBJ2-3; D perhaps matches TRBD2 (5 bases). The CDR3 spans 13 residues. Per germline, CDR1 DFQATT and CDR2 SNEGSKA (reference sequence). The CDR3 DNA sequence: TGCAGTGCTGGAGAGGAGCGGACAGATACGCAGTATTTT. It codes for CSAGEERTDTQYF.

The gene calls are TRBV29-1 and TRBJ1-2; D is perhaps TRBD1 (5 bases). V gave up 3 bases and J gave up 0 bases, with 14 bases separating them. The V gene's germline CDR1 is SQVTM and CDR2 ANQGSEA. This CDR3 contains 15 residues. Here the CDR3 reads CSVEGKLGPNYGYTF. As DNA, the CDR3 is TGCAGCGTTGAGGGCAAGTTGGGACCTAACTATGGCTACACCTTC. The full variable domain, rest sourced from reference TRBV29-1 and TRBJ1-2, is SAVISQKPSRDICQRGTSLTIQCQVDSQVTMMFWYRQQPGQSLTLIATANQGSEATYESGFVIDKFPISRPNLTFSTLTVSNMSPEDSSIYLCSVEGKLGPNYGYTFGSGTRLTVV.

Note on this clonotype: This may arise from a read error, as a much more abundant clone is one base away. The chain employs TRBV5-1 and TRBJ2-7; no reliable D call. The CDR3 runs 18 residues. Germline V gives CDR1 SGHRS, CDR2 YFSETQ. The CDR3 region is CTSSLASGPGTYPYEQYF. The CDR3 coding sequence is TGCACCAGCAGCTTGGCCTCGGGCCCTGGTACGTACCCCTACGAGCAGTACTTC.

This sequence joins TRBV28 and TRBJ2-3; no reliable D call. The CDR3 has 12 amino acids. V lost 8 bases and J 6 bases, leaving 12 bases between the germline ends. The germline V gene encodes CDR1 MDHEN and CDR2 SYDVKM. The CDR3 here is CASRLTGDTQYF. DNA of the CDR3: TGTGCCAGCCGTCTTACCGGGGATACGCAGTATTTT.

The V call is TRBV2, the J call TRBJ1-3; no clear D gene. The CDR3 contains 15 residues. Germline V gene lookup returns CDR1 SNHLY and CDR2 FYNNEI. With 6 bases removed from V and 4 bases from J, the gap between germline ends came to 16 bases. The DNA of the CDR3 is TGTGCCAGCAGATCGGAAACCTGGAGAGGAAACACCATATATTTT. Translation gives CASRSETWRGNTIYF.

The chain combines TRBV4-1 with TRBJ1-1, with 8 bases fitting TRBD1. This CDR3 spans 15 amino acids. V shed 3 bases, J shed 1 base, and the junction held 4 bases outside the gene matches. CDR1 and CDR2 from the germline V gene are MGHRA and YSYEKL. CDR3 sequence: CASSHDRGANTEAFF. Written as DNA, the CDR3 is TGCGCCAGCAGCCACGACAGGGGCGCGAACACTGAAGCTTTCTTT.

The V gene is TRBV7-6, the J gene TRBJ2-1; 7 nucleotides match TRBD1. Losses at the gene ends were 1 base for V and 4 bases for J; bases not matched to a gene: 4. This CDR3 region has 15 residues. Germline V gene sequence: CDR1 SGHVS, CDR2 FNYEAQ. CDR3 nucleotide sequence: TGTGCCAGCAGCTTAGGGTCGACAGGGTACAATGAGCAGTTCTTC. Its translation is CASSLGSTGYNEQFF. Supplemented by reference TRBV7-6 and TRBJ2-1, the full variable domain reads GAGVSQSPRYKVTKRGQDVALRCDPISGHVSLYWYRQALGQGPEFLTYFNYEAQQDKSGLPNDRFSAERPEGSISTLTIQRTEQRDSAMYRCASSLGSTGYNEQFFGPGTRLTVL.

This clonotype was seen repeatedly, ten times or more. The chain employs TRBV10-3 and TRBJ2-6, with D maybe TRBD1 (5 bases). The CDR3 runs 19 residues. The germline V gene encodes CDR1 ENHRY and CDR2 SYGVKD. V lost 6 bases, J lost 1 base, and 22 bases lay in between. CDR3 loop: CAISGPHQTVRSGANVLTF. CDR3 nucleotides: TGTGCCATCAGCGGGCCCCACCAGACAGTACGTTCTGGGGCCAACGTCCTGACTTTC.

The chain uses TRBV20-1 and TRBJ2-7, with D maybe TRBD2 (6 bases). The germline V gene has CDR1 DFQATT and CDR2 SNEGSKA (reference sequence). Trimming removed 3 bases from V and 7 bases from J, with 13 bases in between. The CDR3 loop spans 12 amino acids. CDR3 bases: TGCAGTGCTAGGGGTGCTAGCGCGGAGCAGTACTTC. Protein: CSARGASAEQYF.

The gene calls are TRBV3-1 and TRBJ1-2; weak D call: TRBD1 (6 bases). Germline V gene sequence: CDR1 LGHDT, CDR2 YNNKEL (reference sequence). The CDR3 sequence is 16 residues long. Trimming pared 4 bases from V and 0 bases from J, leaving 15 bases between. DNA for the CDR3: TGTGCCAGCAGCCCTACTCTGGACAGAACTAACTATGGCTACACCTTC. This sequence encodes CASSPTLDRTNYGYTF.

As to this clonotype: Relative to the germline gene, one junction end is altered; a read error may explain this. V gene TRBV9 combines with J gene TRBJ2-1; a possible D gene is TRBD2 (7 bases). This CDR3 spans 16 amino acids. Germline V gene data show CDR1 as SGDLS and CDR2 as YYNGEE. The CDR3 here is CASSVLLAGADNERFF. The CDR3 coding sequence is TGTGCCAGCAGCGTACTTCTTGCGGGGGCCGACAATGAGCGGTTCTTC.